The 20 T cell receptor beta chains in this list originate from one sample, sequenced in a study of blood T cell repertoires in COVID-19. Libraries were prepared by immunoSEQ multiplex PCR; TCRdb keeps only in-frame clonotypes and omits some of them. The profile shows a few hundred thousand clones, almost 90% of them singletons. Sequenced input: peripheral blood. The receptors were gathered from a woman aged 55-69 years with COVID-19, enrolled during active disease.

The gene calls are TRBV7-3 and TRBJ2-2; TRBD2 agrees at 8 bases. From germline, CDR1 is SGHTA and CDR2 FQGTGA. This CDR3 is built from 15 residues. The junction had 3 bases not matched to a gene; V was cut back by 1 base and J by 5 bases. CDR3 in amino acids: CASSLNPSGTGELFF. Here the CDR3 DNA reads TGTGCCAGCAGCTTAAATCCTAGCGGGACCGGGGAGCTGTTTTTT.

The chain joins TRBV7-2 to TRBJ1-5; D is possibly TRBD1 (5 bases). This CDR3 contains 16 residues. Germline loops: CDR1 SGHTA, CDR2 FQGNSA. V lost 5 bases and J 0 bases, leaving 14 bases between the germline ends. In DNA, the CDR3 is TGTGCCAGCAGCCCCCAGACAGCCTATAGCAATCAGCCCCAGCATTTT. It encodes CASSPQTAYSNQPQHF. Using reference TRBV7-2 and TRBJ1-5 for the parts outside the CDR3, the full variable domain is GAGVSQSPSNKVTEKGKDVELRCDPISGHTALYWYRQSLGQGLEFLIYFQGNSAPDKSGLPSDRFSAERTGGSVSTLTIQRTQQEDSAVYLCASSPQTAYSNQPQHFGDGTRLSIL.

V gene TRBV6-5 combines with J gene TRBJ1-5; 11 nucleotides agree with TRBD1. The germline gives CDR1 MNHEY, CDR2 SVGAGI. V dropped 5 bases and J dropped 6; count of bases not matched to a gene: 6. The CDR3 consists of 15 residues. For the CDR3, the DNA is TGTGCCAGCAGTCTAGGACAGGGGGCTCGTCAGCCCCAGCATTTT. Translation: CASSLGQGARQPQHF.

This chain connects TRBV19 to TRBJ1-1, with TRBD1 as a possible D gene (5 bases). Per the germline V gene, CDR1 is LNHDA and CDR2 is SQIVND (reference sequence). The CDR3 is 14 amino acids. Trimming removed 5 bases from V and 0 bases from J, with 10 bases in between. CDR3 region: CASSQGLLNTEAFF. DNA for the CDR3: TGTGCCAGTAGTCAGGGACTCCTGAACACTGAAGCTTTCTTT.

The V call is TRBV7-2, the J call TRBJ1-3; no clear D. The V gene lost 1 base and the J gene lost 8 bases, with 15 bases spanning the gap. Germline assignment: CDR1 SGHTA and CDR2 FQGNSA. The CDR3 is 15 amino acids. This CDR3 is CASSLDPPPRDTIYF. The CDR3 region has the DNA TGTGCCAGCAGCTTAGACCCACCTCCTCGGGACACCATATATTTT.

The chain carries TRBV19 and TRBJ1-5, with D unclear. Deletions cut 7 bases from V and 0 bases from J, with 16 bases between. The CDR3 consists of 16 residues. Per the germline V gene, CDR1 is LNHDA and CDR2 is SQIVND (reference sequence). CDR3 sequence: CASTPGGSNSNQPQHF. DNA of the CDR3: TGTGCCAGTACCCCCGGAGGAAGTAATAGCAATCAGCCCCAGCATTTT.

The CDR3 spells CASSLTGAPVETQYF. CDR3 sequence (DNA): TGTGCCAGCAGCTTAACAGGGGCCCCGGTAGAGACCCAGTACTTC. The chain links TRBV7-3 to TRBJ2-5; a possible D gene is TRBD1 (5 bases). V lost 0 bases to trimming and J lost 4 bases, with 12 bases between them. Germline CDR1 reads SGHTA; CDR2 reads FQGTGA. There are 15 residues in the CDR3.

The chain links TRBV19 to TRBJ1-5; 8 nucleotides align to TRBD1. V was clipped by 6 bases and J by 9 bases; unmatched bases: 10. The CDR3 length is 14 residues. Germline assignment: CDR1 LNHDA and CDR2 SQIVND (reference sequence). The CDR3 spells CASRTGVAVGPQHF. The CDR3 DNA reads TGTGCCAGTAGGACAGGGGTAGCTGTGGGGCCCCAGCATTTT.

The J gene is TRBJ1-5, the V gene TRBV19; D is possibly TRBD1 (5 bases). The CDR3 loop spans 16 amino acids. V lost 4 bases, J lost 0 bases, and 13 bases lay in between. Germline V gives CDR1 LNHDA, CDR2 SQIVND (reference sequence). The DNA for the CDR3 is TGTGCCAGTAGTACCACAGGAGGGGATAGCAATCAGCCCCAGCATTTT. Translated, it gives CASSTTGGDSNQPQHF. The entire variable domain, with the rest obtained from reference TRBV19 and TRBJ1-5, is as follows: DGGITQSPKYLFRKEGQNVTLSCEQNLNHDAMYWYRQDPGQGLRLIYYSQIVNDFQKGDIAEGYSVSREKKESFPLTVTSAQKNPTAFYLCASSTTGGDSNQPQHFGDGTRLSIL.

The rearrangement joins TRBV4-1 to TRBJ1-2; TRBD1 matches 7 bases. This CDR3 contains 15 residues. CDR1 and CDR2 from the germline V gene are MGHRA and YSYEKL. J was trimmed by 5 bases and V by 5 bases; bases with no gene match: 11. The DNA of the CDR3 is TGCGCCAGCAGCAACAGAACGGGACAGCCGTATGGCTACACCTTC. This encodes CASSNRTGQPYGYTF.

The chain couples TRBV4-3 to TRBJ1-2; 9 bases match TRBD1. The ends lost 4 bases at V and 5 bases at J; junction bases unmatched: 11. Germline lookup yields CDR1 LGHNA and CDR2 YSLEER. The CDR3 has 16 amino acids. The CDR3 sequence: CASSPEQGALDYGYTF. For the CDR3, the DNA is TGCGCCAGCAGCCCCGAACAGGGGGCTCTAGATTATGGCTACACCTTC.

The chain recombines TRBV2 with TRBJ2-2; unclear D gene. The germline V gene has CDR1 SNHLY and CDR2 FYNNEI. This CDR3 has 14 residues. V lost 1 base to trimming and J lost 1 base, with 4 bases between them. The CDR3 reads CASSEGRNTGELFF. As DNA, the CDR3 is TGTGCCAGCAGTGAAGGCAGGAACACCGGGGAGCTGTTTTTT.

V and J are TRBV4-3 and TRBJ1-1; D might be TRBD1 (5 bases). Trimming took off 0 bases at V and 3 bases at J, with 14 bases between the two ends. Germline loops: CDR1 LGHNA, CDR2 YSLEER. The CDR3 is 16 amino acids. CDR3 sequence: CASSQDLTGGYTEAFF. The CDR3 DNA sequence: TGCGCCAGCAGCCAAGACCTGACTGGGGGGTACACTGAAGCTTTCTTT.

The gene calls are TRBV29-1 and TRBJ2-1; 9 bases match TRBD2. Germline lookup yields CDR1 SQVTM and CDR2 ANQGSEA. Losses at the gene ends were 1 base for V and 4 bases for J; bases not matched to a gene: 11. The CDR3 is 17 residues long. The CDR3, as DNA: TGCAGCGTTGAAGCAGCGGGGGGCCCTTTCCTGTACAATGAGCAGTTCTTC. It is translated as CSVEAAGGPFLYNEQFF.

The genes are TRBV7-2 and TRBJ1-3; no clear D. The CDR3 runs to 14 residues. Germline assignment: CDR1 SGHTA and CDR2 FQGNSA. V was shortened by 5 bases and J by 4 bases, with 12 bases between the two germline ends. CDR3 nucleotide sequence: TGTGCCAGCAGCCCCAAATGGCCCGGAAACACCATATATTTT. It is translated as CASSPKWPGNTIYF.

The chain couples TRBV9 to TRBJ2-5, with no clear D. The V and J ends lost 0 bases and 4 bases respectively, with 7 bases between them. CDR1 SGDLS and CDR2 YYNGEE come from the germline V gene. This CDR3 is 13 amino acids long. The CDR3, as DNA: TGTGCCAGCAGCGTAGATCGGTTAGAGACCCAGTACTTC. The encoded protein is CASSVDRLETQYF.

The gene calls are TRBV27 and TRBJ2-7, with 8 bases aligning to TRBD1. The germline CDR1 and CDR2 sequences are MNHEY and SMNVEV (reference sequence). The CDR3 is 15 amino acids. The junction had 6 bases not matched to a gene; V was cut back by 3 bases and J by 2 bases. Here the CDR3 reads CASSFMDRVPYEQYF. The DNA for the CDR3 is TGTGCCAGCAGTTTCATGGACAGGGTCCCCTACGAGCAGTACTTC.

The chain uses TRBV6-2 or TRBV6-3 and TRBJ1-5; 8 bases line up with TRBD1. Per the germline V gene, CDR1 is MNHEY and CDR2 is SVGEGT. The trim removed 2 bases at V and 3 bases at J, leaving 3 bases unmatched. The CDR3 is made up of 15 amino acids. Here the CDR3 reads CASSYDRGLNQPQHF. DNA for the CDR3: TGTGCCAGCAGTTACGACAGGGGACTCAATCAGCCCCAGCATTTT.

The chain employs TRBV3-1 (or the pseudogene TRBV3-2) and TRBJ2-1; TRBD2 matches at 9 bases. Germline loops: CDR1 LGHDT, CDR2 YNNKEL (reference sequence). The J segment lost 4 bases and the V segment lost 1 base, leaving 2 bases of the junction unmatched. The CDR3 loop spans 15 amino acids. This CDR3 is CASSQGRGGYNEQFF. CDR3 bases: TGTGCCAGCAGCCAAGGGCGGGGGGGATACAATGAGCAGTTCTTC.

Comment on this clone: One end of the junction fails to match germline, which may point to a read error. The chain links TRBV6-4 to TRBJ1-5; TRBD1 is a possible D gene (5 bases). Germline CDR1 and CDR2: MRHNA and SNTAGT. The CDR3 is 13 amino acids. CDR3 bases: TGTGCCGGCAGACAGAATAGCAATCAGCCCCAGCATTTT. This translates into CAGRQNSNQPQHF.